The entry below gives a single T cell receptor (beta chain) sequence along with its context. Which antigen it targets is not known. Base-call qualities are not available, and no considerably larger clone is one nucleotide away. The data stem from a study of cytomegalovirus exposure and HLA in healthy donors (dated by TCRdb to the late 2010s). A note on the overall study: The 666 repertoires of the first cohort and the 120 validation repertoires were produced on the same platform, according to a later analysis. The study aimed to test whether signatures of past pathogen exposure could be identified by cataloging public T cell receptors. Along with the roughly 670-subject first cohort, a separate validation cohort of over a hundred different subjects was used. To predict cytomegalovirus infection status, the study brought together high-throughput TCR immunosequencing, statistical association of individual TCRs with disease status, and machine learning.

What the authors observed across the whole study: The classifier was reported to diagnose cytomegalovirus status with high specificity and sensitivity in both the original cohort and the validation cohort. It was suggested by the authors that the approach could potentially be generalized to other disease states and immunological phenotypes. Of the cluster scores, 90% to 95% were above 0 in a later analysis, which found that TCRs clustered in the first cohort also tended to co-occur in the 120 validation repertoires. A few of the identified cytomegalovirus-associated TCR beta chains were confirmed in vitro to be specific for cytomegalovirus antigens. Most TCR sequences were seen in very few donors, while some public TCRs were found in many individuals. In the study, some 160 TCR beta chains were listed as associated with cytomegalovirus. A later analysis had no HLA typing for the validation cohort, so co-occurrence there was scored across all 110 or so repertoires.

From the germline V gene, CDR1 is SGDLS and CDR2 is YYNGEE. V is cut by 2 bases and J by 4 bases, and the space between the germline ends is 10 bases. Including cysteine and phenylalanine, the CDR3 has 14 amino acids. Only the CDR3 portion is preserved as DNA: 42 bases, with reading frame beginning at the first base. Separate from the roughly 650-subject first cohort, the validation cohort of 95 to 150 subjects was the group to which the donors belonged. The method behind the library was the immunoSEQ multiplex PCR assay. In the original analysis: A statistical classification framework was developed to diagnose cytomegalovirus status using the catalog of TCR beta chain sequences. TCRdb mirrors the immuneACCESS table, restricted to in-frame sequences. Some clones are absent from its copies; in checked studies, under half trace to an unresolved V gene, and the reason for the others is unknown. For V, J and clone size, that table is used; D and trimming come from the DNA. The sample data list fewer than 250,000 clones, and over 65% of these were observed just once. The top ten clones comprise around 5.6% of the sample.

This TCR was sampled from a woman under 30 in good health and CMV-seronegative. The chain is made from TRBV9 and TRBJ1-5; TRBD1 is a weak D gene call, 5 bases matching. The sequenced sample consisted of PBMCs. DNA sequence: TGTGCCAGCAGCGTGTGGGACCTTAATCAGCCCCAGCATTTT. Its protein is CASSVWDLNQPQHF. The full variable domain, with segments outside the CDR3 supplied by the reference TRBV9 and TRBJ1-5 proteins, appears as DSGVTQTPKHLITATGQRVTLRCSPRSGDLSVYWYQQSLDQGLQFLIQYYNGEERAKGNILERFSAQQFPDLHSELNLSSLELGDSALYFCASSVWDLNQPQHFGDGTRLSIL.